This T cell receptor beta chain was identified during a study of blood T cell repertoires in COVID-19. Study summary: T cells, B-cell-depleted T cells, or PBMCs provided the cDNA or gDNA that served as material.

This CDR3 comprises 14 residues. Germline CDR1 reads SNHLY; CDR2 reads FYNNEI. V lost 11 bases to trimming and J lost 9 bases; unmatched junction nucleotides: 12. The data were produced by immunoSEQ multiplex PCR, yet TCRdb's version contains in-frame clones alone and is incomplete. The data contain approximately 79,000 clones, around 80% of them singletons. The chain employs TRBV2 and TRBJ1-6, with 8 nucleotides matching TRBD1. Input material: peripheral blood. The origin of this receptor is a man between 50 and 59 years old with COVID-19, enrolled during active disease. DNA of the CDR3: TGTGCCTCCCTAGAGGAGCAGGGGGCTTCACCCCTCCACTTT. Amino acid sequence: CASLEEQGASPLHF.